This T cell receptor (beta chain) was profiled in a study of shared clonotypes between healthy human individuals. Looking at the study overall: Three plates were used per donor for CD4 naive, three for CD4 memory, two for CD8 naive and one for CD8 memory.

About this clone: Antigen unknown.

Clones were sequenced by immunoSEQ multiplex PCR, and TCRdb holds only the in-frame ones, with some missing. Among 1,500,000 or so clones, approximately 98.5% were seen once, and the ten largest hold about 0.34%. Findings of the study overall: Incompleteness in sorted-subset sequencing, despite large depth, was shown by rarefaction. About 5% was the fraction of naive CD4 clonotypes found shared across several donors.

Trimming removed 0 bases at V and 6 bases at J, with 12 bases between. The CDR3 loop spans 15 amino acids. Germline assignment: CDR1 SGHRS and CDR2 YFSETQ. This sequence originates from a man aged 30 to 39 in good health. The genes are TRBV5-1 and TRBJ2-2; D perhaps matches TRBD1 (5 bases). Material: naive CD4+ T cells sorted from blood. Subset denoted: CD45RA+ positively selected. The CDR3: CASSLAIQGSGELFF. The DNA of the CDR3 is TGCGCCAGCAGCTTGGCTATTCAGGGTTCCGGGGAGCTGTTTTTT.